This passage covers 2 T cell receptor beta chains from one sample sequenced in a study of blood T cell repertoires in COVID-19. The table came from immunoSEQ multiplex PCR; TCRdb's copy has only in-frame clones and leaves some out. The table has under 200,000 clones, about 88% seen once. The specimen sequenced was peripheral blood. These receptors were collected from a woman aged 45-59 years with COVID-19, enrolled during active disease.

This clone was picked up one time. This chain uses TRBV6-5 with TRBJ1-5, with TRBD1 matching over 8 bases. In germline, CDR1 is MNHEY, CDR2 SVGAGI. V trimming: 5 bases; J trimming: 7 bases; junction bases outside the gene matches: 7. This CDR3 is built from 14 residues. The CDR3 protein is CASSQQGAGQPQHF. As DNA, the CDR3 is TGTGCCAGCAGTCAGCAGGGGGCTGGACAGCCCCAGCATTTT.

J is TRBJ2-1 and V is TRBV9; TRBD2 is a possible D gene (6 bases). CDR3 size: 13 residues. The germline V and J ends were trimmed by 4 bases and 12 bases, with 17 bases remaining between them. Per the germline V gene, CDR1 is SGDLS and CDR2 is YYNGEE. The CDR3 region is CASSLRDQGGQFF. The CDR3 nucleotides are TGTGCCAGCAGCTTACGGGACCAGGGAGGGCAGTTCTTC.